A selection of T cell receptor beta chains follows, all from one sample in a study of T cell responses to AZD1222 COVID-19 vaccine. Sequencing was performed with immunoSEQ multiplex PCR; in TCRdb, only in-frame clones are kept and a portion is missing. The table includes tens of thousands of clones, 80% to 90% detected once. Sequencing used peripheral blood, obtained 28 days after the second AZD1222 dose. The receptor source for this set is an adult who received the AZD1222 COVID-19 vaccine. CDR3s include the opening cysteine and the closing phenylalanine or tryptophan. Each record gives: CDR3 length, D gene, clone size, J gene, V gene, CDR3 protein, CDR3 DNA. The D gene is left open where the match is weak. Not all rows give a size; the values are once, few, many and, for expanded clones, a class.

>18|TRBD2|-|TRBJ2-2|TRBV4-2
CASSQEVRVAGVTGELFF
TGTGCCAGCAGCCAAGAGGTCAGGGTAGCGGGCGTTACCGGGGAGCTGTTTTTT
>16|-|-|TRBJ1-2|TRBV1
CTSSPRGRSLNYGYTF
TGCACCAGCAGCCCAAGGGGCCGGTCCCTTAACTATGGCTACACCTTC
>9|-|-|TRBJ1-2|TRBV20-1
CSAGTTEAF
TGCAGTGCTGGGACGACAGAAGCCTTC
>15|TRBD2|-|TRBJ2-7|TRBV7-9
CASSRGPAEAGEQYF
TGTGCCAGCAGCCGGGGACCGGCTGAAGCGGGAGAGCAGTACTTC
>11|-|-|TRBJ2-2|TRBV6-5
CASGEDGELFF
TGTGCCAGCGGAGAGGACGGGGAGCTGTTTTTT
>14|-|-|TRBJ2-3|TRBV5-4
CASSLTESKDTQYF
TGTGCCAGCAGCTTAACGGAGAGCAAAGATACGCAGTATTTT
>12|-|-|TRBJ1-5|TRBV12-3/TRBV12-4
CASSLLTGLQHF
TGTGCCAGCAGTTTATTGACAGGACTCCAGCATTTT
>13|-|-|TRBJ1-1|TRBV19
CASSYQVNTEAFF
TGTGCCAGTAGTTATCAGGTAAACACTGAAGCTTTCTTT
>12|-|-|TRBJ2-7|TRBV5-4
CASSLSGSEQYF
TGTGCCAGCAGCCTCTCCGGGAGCGAGCAGTACTTC
>16|-|once|TRBJ2-7|TRBV5-4
CASSRDGLGGIYEQYF
TGTGCCAGCAGCCGCGATGGGTTGGGCGGGATCTACGAGCAGTACTTC
>15|-|-|TRBJ2-3|TRBV24-1
CAALQGREGTDTQYF
TGTGCCGCCCTACAGGGACGTGAGGGCACAGATACGCAGTATTTT
>13|-|once|TRBJ2-7|TRBV4-3
CASSLERRAEQYF
TGCGCCAGCAGCCTGGAGAGGCGGGCCGAGCAGTACTTC
>14|-|once|TRBJ1-5|TRBV5-6
CASSPGPVNQPQHF
TGTGCCAGCAGCCCAGGACCGGTCAATCAGCCCCAGCATTTT
>14|-|-|TRBJ1-1|TRBV28
CASTRSDGTMGAFF
TGTGCCAGCACCAGGTCGGACGGCACCATGGGAGCTTTCTTT
>15|-|-|TRBJ2-5|TRBV7-2
CASSPEKGGSETQYF
TGTGCCAGCAGCCCCGAGAAGGGGGGGTCGGAGACCCAGTACTTC
>12|-|once|TRBJ2-7|TRBV5-1
CASSLVGYEQYF
TGCGCCAGCAGCTTAGTCGGTTACGAGCAGTACTTC
>14|-|-|TRBJ1-5|TRBV24-1
CATRQGLGNQPQHF
TGTGCCACCAGACAGGGCCTGGGCAATCAGCCCCAGCATTTT
>16|-|-|TRBJ2-3|TRBV9
CASSVGPDGLQDTQYF
TGTGCCAGCAGCGTAGGGCCTGACGGCCTCCAAGATACGCAGTATTTT
>12|-|-|TRBJ1-2|TRBV7-8
CASSPGPGGYTF
TGTGCCAGCAGCCCGGGCCCGGGTGGCTACACCTTC
>12|-|-|TRBJ2-7|TRBV27
CASSLRGSEQYF
TGTGCCAGCAGTTTACGGGGGAGCGAGCAGTACTTC
>14|TRBD1|-|TRBJ2-7|TRBV7-9
CASSSDRGGDEQYF
TGTGCCAGCAGCTCGGACAGGGGTGGGGACGAGCAGTACTTC
>18|TRBD2|-|TRBJ2-5|TRBV5-4
CASSFGASGTTAQETQYF
TGTGCCAGCAGCTTCGGGGCTAGCGGAACCACAGCACAAGAGACCCAGTACTTC
>13|-|-|TRBJ2-3|TRBV9
CASSALGTDTQYF
TGTGCCAGCAGCGCCCTTGGCACAGATACGCAGTATTTT
>15|TRBD1|-|TRBJ1-4|TRBV9
CASSPSTGGNEKLFF
TGTGCCAGCAGCCCCTCGACAGGGGGTAATGAAAAACTGTTTTTT
>16|-|-|TRBJ1-4|TRBV24-1
CATSDLQGSPNEKLFF
TGTGCCACCAGTGATTTGCAAGGTAGCCCTAATGAAAAACTGTTTTTT
>15|-|-|TRBJ1-1|TRBV2
CASNPRGGAVTEAFF
TGTGCCAGCAACCCCCGGGGGGGCGCGGTCACTGAAGCTTTCTTT